This T cell receptor (beta chain) originates from a study of shared clonotypes between healthy human individuals. Points from the study as a whole: Estimated richness was generally greater in naive than memory subsets. Shared across several donors were 4% to 6% of the naive CD4 clonotypes. It was the non-shared clonotypes that had lower generation probabilities than clonotypes shared by all four donors.

About this clone: Antigen: not known.

Some clones are missing from TCRdb's copy, which holds only in-frame ones; the method was immunoSEQ multiplex PCR. The sample lists some 2,000,000 clones, around 96% occurring once. Germline loops: CDR1 SGHAT, CDR2 FQNNGV. The V and J ends lost 0 bases and 1 base respectively, with 6 bases between them. The CDR3 is 14 amino acids. Positive CCR7 selection of CD45RO-negative cells yielded the naive CD8 cells, and terminally differentiated effector memory CD45RA+ cells were excluded. Adults of Caucasian background living in Nashville, Tennessee made up all donors. V usage is TRBV11-2 and J usage is TRBJ1-1, with D unresolved. The receptor comes from a man between 18 and 35 years old in good health. Sequenced input: naive CD8+ T cells sorted from blood. CDR3 in DNA: TGTGCCAGCAGCTTAGAATACGCGAACACTGAAGCTTTCTTT. It is translated as CASSLEYANTEAFF. The full variable domain, completed using reference TRBV11-2 and TRBJ1-1, is EAGVAQSPRYKIIEKRQSVAFWCNPISGHATLYWYQQILGQGPKLLIQFQNNGVVDDSQLPKDRFSAERLKGVDSTLKIQPAKLEDSAVYLCASSLEYANTEAFFGQGTRLTVV.